These 26 T cell receptor beta chains originate from one sample sequenced in a study of T cells in Graves' hyperthyroidism and ophthalmopathy. RNA transcripts gave rise to amplified TCR beta CDR3 regions. During a first-round RT-PCR of the TCR CDR3, the HTBI primer set was used. MiXCR, applied by TCRdb to the multiplex PCR reads, yields one record per CDR3 protein. The sample comprises a few hundred thousand distinct CDR3 sequences, 14% to 15% of which are singletons, and approximately 32% rests with the top ten. The sequenced sample was blood. The receptors were gathered from a woman aged 25 to 39 with Graves' hyperthyroidism.

This clonotype appeared many times. The chain has TRBV3-1 and TRBJ2-2; 8 nucleotides line up with TRBD1. The trim removed 4 bases at V and 0 bases at J, leaving 4 bases unmatched. Germline assignment: CDR1 LGHDT and CDR2 YNNKEL (reference sequence). The CDR3 spans 16 residues. DNA for the CDR3: TGTGCCAGCAGCCGAAGGACAGGGACGAACACCGGGGAGCTGTTTTTT. This sequence encodes CASSRRTGTNTGELFF.

This clonotype occurred a few times. The CDR3 region is CSATGLAGDTGELFF. CDR3 in DNA: TGCAGTGCCACTGGACTAGCGGGGGACACCGGGGAGCTGTTTTTT. The V gene is TRBV20-1, the J gene TRBJ2-2; 13 nucleotides match TRBD2. CDR1 DFQATT and CDR2 SNEGSKA come from the germline V gene (reference sequence). This CDR3 is built from 15 residues. J gave up 3 bases and V 6 bases, and 4 bases lay outside the gene matches.

The chain combines TRBV7-2 with TRBJ2-7; 8 bases align to TRBD2. The germline CDR1 and CDR2 sequences are SGHTA and FQGNSA. Trimming took 5 bases from V and 0 from J; bases not matched to a gene: 6. CDR3 length: 15 residues. CDR3 DNA sequence: TGTGCCAGCAGCCCCTCCGGGACTAGCTCCTACGAGCAGTACTTC. This translates into CASSPSGTSSYEQYF.

The rearrangement links TRBV5-1 to TRBJ2-6; D gene uncertain. The V gene's germline CDR1 is SGHRS and CDR2 YFSETQ. V lost 5 bases to trimming and J lost 0 bases, with 18 bases between them. The CDR3 has 18 residues. The DNA of the CDR3 is TGCGCCAGCAGTATAATGGGTGAATTGGGCTCTGGGGCCAACGTCCTGACTTTC. This translates into CASSIMGELGSGANVLTF.

In this sample, this clonotype turned up a few times. The V gene is TRBV5-1, the J gene TRBJ2-1; 8 positions agree with TRBD1. Germline V gene data show CDR1 as SGHRS and CDR2 as YFSETQ. V trimming: 2 bases; J trimming: 5 bases; junction bases outside the gene matches: 3. CDR3 length equals 14 residues. The CDR3 sequence: CASSFGQGDNEQFF. The CDR3 DNA sequence: TGCGCCAGCAGCTTCGGACAGGGTGACAATGAGCAGTTCTTC.

This clonotype was seen many times. This rearrangement joins TRBV18 to TRBJ2-7; TRBD1 agrees at 8 bases. V dropped 2 bases and J dropped 1; count of bases not matched to a gene: 4. Germline V gives CDR1 KGHSH, CDR2 LQKENI. This CDR3 spans 15 amino acids. The CDR3 protein is CASSPSTGGSYEQYF. In nucleotides, the CDR3 is TGTGCCAGCTCACCATCCACAGGGGGGTCCTACGAGCAGTACTTC.

The chain uses TRBV6-1 and TRBJ2-7, with 10 positions matching TRBD2. The ends lost 7 bases at V and 4 bases at J; junction bases unmatched: 7. The CDR3 sequence is 14 residues long. The germline V gene encodes CDR1 MNHNS and CDR2 SASEGT. This CDR3 reads CASMGLAGAYEQYF. DNA for the CDR3: TGTGCCAGCATGGGGCTAGCGGGAGCTTACGAGCAGTACTTC.

This clonotype was observed many times. The chain links TRBV25-1 to TRBJ2-1, with D possibly TRBD2 on 6 matching bases. Per germline, CDR1 MGHDK and CDR2 SYGVNS. The CDR3 has 12 amino acids. V shed 3 bases and J shed 7 bases, with 7 bases lying between them. Here the CDR3 DNA reads TGTGCCAGCAGTGACGGAGGGAATGAGCAGTTCTTC. Amino acid sequence: CASSDGGNEQFF.

V is TRBV20-1 and J is TRBJ1-5; 7 bases are shared with TRBD1. Germline-derived CDR1 and CDR2 are DFQATT and SNEGSKA (reference sequence). The CDR3 is 15 amino acids. J was trimmed by 1 base and V by 0 bases; bases with no gene match: 3. The CDR3 DNA follows: TGCAGTGCTAGAGATCAGGGGGACAGCAATCAGCCCCAGCATTTT. Translating gives CSARDQGDSNQPQHF.

In this sample, this clonotype turned up a few times. The chain uses TRBV6-5 and TRBJ2-2, with unresolved D. The CDR3 totals 13 residues. The germline V gene has CDR1 MNHEY and CDR2 SVGAGI. The germline V and J ends were trimmed by 2 bases and 3 bases, with 4 bases remaining between them. The CDR3 region is CASSYGHTGELFF. Here the CDR3 DNA reads TGTGCCAGCAGTTACGGGCACACCGGGGAGCTGTTTTTT.

The chain recombines TRBV14 with TRBJ1-4; D remains unclear. Germline V CDR1 and CDR2: SGHDN, FVKESK. The CDR3 sequence is 11 residues long. The V and J ends lost 3 bases and 7 bases respectively, with 3 bases between them. CDR3 amino acids: CASSHSEKLFF. CDR3 coding DNA: TGTGCCAGCAGCCACAGTGAAAAACTGTTTTTT.

This clonotype was found many times. The V gene is TRBV15, the J gene TRBJ2-7, with D possibly being TRBD1 (6 bases). Germline V gives CDR1 LNHNV, CDR2 YYDKDF (reference sequence). The CDR3 covers 16 residues. The V end was cut by 0 bases, the J end by 2 bases, with 14 bases between. The CDR3 sequence is CATSREIGTSAYEQYF. CDR3 nucleotides: TGTGCCACCAGCAGAGAGATCGGGACATCCGCCTACGAGCAGTACTTC.

The sample holds a few counts of this clonotype. The chain couples TRBV19 to TRBJ2-3; possibly TRBD1 for D (5 bases). The V end lost 5 bases, the J end lost 2 bases, and 11 bases lay between the germline ends. The CDR3 has 14 residues. In germline, CDR1 is LNHDA, CDR2 SQIVND (reference sequence). The CDR3 protein is CASSLTGDTDTQYF. As DNA, the CDR3 is TGTGCCAGTAGTCTCACAGGCGACACAGATACGCAGTATTTT.

The rearrangement joins TRBV11-2 to TRBJ2-5; TRBD2 agrees at 10 bases. The length of the CDR3 is 15 residues. Per the germline V gene, CDR1 is SGHAT and CDR2 is FQNNGV. The trim removed 5 bases at V and 2 bases at J, leaving 5 bases unmatched. The CDR3 region is CASSQRTSGQETQYF. The CDR3 DNA is TGTGCCAGCAGCCAGCGGACTAGCGGACAAGAGACCCAGTACTTC.

This clonotype has a count of ten or more. This chain connects TRBV18 to TRBJ2-7; maybe TRBD2 (6 bases). This CDR3 has 15 amino acids. Germline assignment: CDR1 KGHSH and CDR2 LQKENI. V gave up 1 base and J gave up 0 bases, with 10 bases separating them. The chain's CDR3 is CASSPRAGSSYEQYF. The DNA of the CDR3 is TGTGCCAGCTCACCACGGGCGGGGAGCTCCTACGAGCAGTACTTC. Combining the CDR3 with reference TRBV18 and TRBJ2-7 gives the whole variable domain NAGVMQNPRHLVRRRGQEARLRCSPMKGHSHVYWYRQLPEEGLKFMVYLQKENIIDESGMPKERFSAEFPKEGPSILRIQQVVRGDSAAYFCASSPRAGSSYEQYFGPGTRLTVT.

The chain combines TRBV29-1 with TRBJ2-1; 8 nucleotides align to TRBD2. This CDR3 has 13 amino acids. Unmatched junction bases numbered 0, after V lost 4 bases and J lost 1 base. CDR1 is SQVTM and CDR2 is ANQGSEA in the germline V gene. The DNA for the CDR3 is TGCAGCGTTGGCGGGGGGTCCTACAATGAGCAGTTCTTC. Protein sequence: CSVGGGSYNEQFF.

This clonotype was recorded many times. J is TRBJ2-2 and V is TRBV24-1, with D perhaps given as TRBD1 or TRBD2 (5 bases each). Trimming removed 7 bases from V and 3 bases from J, with 8 bases in between. The CDR3 runs 13 residues. Per germline, CDR1 KGHDR and CDR2 SFDVKD. CDR3 amino acids: CATRGRYTGELFF. The CDR3 nucleotides are TGTGCCACCAGGGGACGGTACACCGGGGAGCTGTTTTTT.

Ten or more counts support this clonotype. The V gene is TRBV28, the J gene TRBJ2-7, with TRBD1 matching over 7 bases. The germline CDR1 and CDR2 sequences are MDHEN and SYDVKM. This CDR3 comprises 13 residues. J gave up 3 bases and V 8 bases, and 7 bases lay outside the gene matches. DNA of the CDR3: TGTGCCAGCTCACCGGGACAGAGCTACGAGCAGTACTTC. Its translation is CASSPGQSYEQYF.

The chain has TRBV28 and TRBJ2-2; 7 bases are a match to TRBD2. The germline gives CDR1 MDHEN, CDR2 SYDVKM. This CDR3 spans 15 amino acids. The junction had 18 bases not matched to a gene; V was cut back by 7 bases and J by 13 bases. The CDR3 DNA follows: TGTGCCAGCATCCCCGGGGGGACCATTCCGAGGGGGCTGTTTTTT. It translates to CASIPGGTIPRGLFF.

V is TRBV28 and J is TRBJ2-2; D not resolved. CDR1 is MDHEN, CDR2 SYDVKM, per germline. The CDR3 consists of 14 residues. V gave up 2 bases and J gave up 1 base, with 5 bases separating them. CDR3 region: CASSLGVNTGELFF. The CDR3 nucleotides are TGTGCCAGCAGTTTAGGCGTGAACACCGGGGAGCTGTTTTTT.

J is TRBJ2-1 and V is TRBV20-1; 8 bases align to TRBD2. The CDR3 spans 16 residues. V lost 5 bases and J lost 3; bases outside the gene matches: 12. Germline-derived CDR1 and CDR2 are DFQATT and SNEGSKA (reference sequence). The CDR3 sequence is CSAFSGTTENYNEQFF. The DNA of the CDR3 is TGCAGTGCTTTTAGCGGGACCACAGAAAACTACAATGAGCAGTTCTTC.

The J gene is TRBJ2-1, the V gene TRBV5-1; 16 nucleotides line up with TRBD2. V was clipped by 1 base and J by 8 bases; unmatched bases: 6. Germline V CDR1 and CDR2: SGHRS, YFSETQ. The CDR3 length is 17 residues. CDR3: CASSLSGTSGRGDEQFF. The CDR3 DNA reads as TGCGCCAGCAGCTTGTCCGGGACTAGCGGGAGGGGGGATGAGCAGTTCTTC.

This clonotype was seen a handful of times. The junction and the germline gene differ at one end; a read error may be behind it. The chain combines TRBV20-1 with TRBJ2-5, with 9 nucleotides matching TRBD1. CDR3 length: 16 amino acids. Germline CDR1 is DFQATT and CDR2 is SNEGSKA (reference sequence). The CDR3 bases are TGCAATGCTAGAGATCTCCCGGGGACAGGGAAAGAGACCCAGTACTTC. This gives the protein CNARDLPGTGKETQYF.

This clonotype was seen only a few times. V usage is TRBV20-1 and J usage is TRBJ2-1; 10 positions match TRBD2. V lost 8 bases and J lost 4; bases outside the gene matches: 8. Germline CDR1 is DFQATT and CDR2 is SNEGSKA (reference sequence). CDR3 length: 14 residues. CDR3 coding DNA: TGCAGTACTCTAGCGGGAGTCGGGTACAATGAGCAGTTCTTC. Its translation: CSTLAGVGYNEQFF.

This clonotype was recorded at least ten times. This chain links TRBV3-1 with TRBJ2-7, with 8 positions matching TRBD1. Germline CDR1 reads LGHDT; CDR2 reads YNNKEL (reference sequence). The V and J ends lost 3 bases and 3 bases, in that order; junction bases with no gene match: 7. CDR3 length: 15 amino acids. DNA for the CDR3: TGTGCCAGCAGCCAGCAGGGGGCGCGGTTCTACGAGCAGTACTTC. Its protein product is CASSQQGARFYEQYF.

This clonotype was recorded at least ten times. The chain couples TRBV6-1 to TRBJ1-2, with TRBD1 matching 11 bases. CDR1 MNHNS and CDR2 SASEGT come from the germline V gene. The ends lost 5 bases at V and 8 bases at J; junction bases unmatched: 10. The CDR3 extends over 15 amino acids. For the CDR3, the DNA is TGTGCCAGCAGTTTGAGGACAGGGGGCTCGGCGGGCTACACCTTC. Translated: CASSLRTGGSAGYTF.